This entry lists 9 T cell receptor beta chains sequenced from one sample in a study of shared T cell receptors in the human thymus. Sequencing used immunoSEQ multiplex PCR; TCRdb keeps in-frame clones, though not all of them. In the table there are almost 550,000 clones, approximately 78% of which are singletons. These data are also associated with another study on human thymus T cells.

Sequencing was carried out using thymocytes. The receptors were gathered from a boy in the first two years of life with a congenital heart defect.

CDR3 sequence reads: CASSLPPRRPTSLESYNEQFF. CDR3 coding DNA: TGTGCCAGCAGTTTACCTCCCCGTAGGCCGACTAGCCTAGAGTCCTACAATGAGCAGTTCTTC. The V call is TRBV27, the J call TRBJ2-1; 7 bases are shared with TRBD2. The CDR3 totals 21 residues. Trimming removed 2 bases from V and 1 base from J; junction bases left unmatched: 20. Germline lookup yields CDR1 MNHEY and CDR2 SMNVEV (reference sequence).

The chain carries TRBV6-9 and TRBJ2-1; 9 nucleotides match TRBD2. The CDR3 length is 13 residues. Germline CDR1 reads MNHGY; CDR2 reads SVAAGI. V gave up 10 bases and J gave up 3 bases; unmatched junction bases: 4. This chain's CDR3 is CATPLAGYNEQFF. The CDR3 DNA follows: TGTGCCACCCCACTAGCGGGCTACAATGAGCAGTTCTTC.

In this sample, this clone turned up a few times. The chain links TRBV28 to TRBJ1-4; tentative D call: TRBD1 (6 bases). CDR1 MDHEN and CDR2 SYDVKM come from the germline V gene. V was shortened by 5 bases and J by 9 bases, with 13 bases between the two germline ends. There are 13 residues in the CDR3. CDR3 DNA sequence: TGTGCCAGCAGTCTCTACGGGACACAAAAACTGTTTTTT. This gives the protein CASSLYGTQKLFF.

CDR3 sequence: CASSDQAGPNTDTQYF. The CDR3 nucleotides are TGTGCCAGCAGTGACCAAGCGGGACCAAACACAGATACGCAGTATTTT. The chain employs TRBV6-4 and TRBJ2-3, with 7 bases fitting TRBD2. V gave up 2 bases and J gave up 2 bases; unmatched junction bases: 7. The CDR3 runs to 16 residues. In germline, CDR1 is MRHNA, CDR2 SNTAGT.

This clone was seen once. This chain links TRBV27 with TRBJ2-7; unclear D gene. Trimming stripped 4 bases from V and 4 bases from J, with 20 bases between. The CDR3 totals 16 residues. CDR1 and CDR2 from the germline V gene are MNHEY and SMNVEV (reference sequence). CDR3 sequence (DNA): TGTGCCAGCAGTTCCAACTCAACCGTCATTCGGTACGAGCAGTACTTC. Translating gives CASSSNSTVIRYEQYF.

This rearrangement joins TRBV30 to TRBJ2-7; perhaps TRBD2 as D (5 bases). Per the germline V gene, CDR1 is GTSNPN and CDR2 is SVGIG (reference sequence). The ends were cut back, 3 bases at V and 3 bases at J, with 15 bases in the middle. This CDR3 has 14 residues. In DNA, the CDR3 is TGTGCCTGGAGCGGAGGACGCCTCGTCTACGAGCAGTACTTC. Encoded protein: CAWSGGRLVYEQYF.

J is TRBJ2-3 and V is TRBV4-3; 8 bases agree with TRBD2. V was clipped by 0 bases and J by 5 bases; unmatched bases: 19. This CDR3 has 20 amino acids. Germline V gene sequence: CDR1 LGHNA, CDR2 YSLEER. CDR3 sequence: CASSQDGTLVGAGVKDTQYF. The CDR3 nucleotides read TGCGCCAGCAGCCAAGATGGGACTTTGGTTGGAGCGGGAGTTAAAGATACGCAGTATTTT.

CDR3 protein: CASSYAQPYGYTF. The CDR3 DNA is TGTGCCAGCAGTTACGCACAGCCATATGGCTACACCTTC. V is TRBV6-5 and J is TRBJ1-2; no reliable D call. The CDR3 is made up of 13 amino acids. V was clipped by 2 bases and J by 5 bases, with 9 bases between them. Germline CDR1 and CDR2: MNHEY and SVGAGI.

This clone was recorded a few times. CDR3 amino acids: CASSYWLGRAGGEQYF. The CDR3 bases are TGTGCCAGCAGTTACTGGTTGGGCAGGGCAGGAGGGGAGCAGTACTTC. The rearrangement joins TRBV6-6 to TRBJ2-7; tentatively, D is TRBD2 (6 bases). V was clipped by 1 base and J by 7 bases, with 20 bases between them. This CDR3 has 16 amino acids. CDR1 MNHNY and CDR2 SVGAGI come from the germline V gene (reference sequence).